What follows are 20 T cell receptor beta chains derived from one specimen sequenced in a study of blood T cell repertoires in COVID-19 (dated by TCRdb to 2018 to 2020). Receptor libraries were prepared by the immunoSEQ multiplex PCR assay. The clones in this table, taken by TCRdb from immuneACCESS, are in-frame only. Not every clone is retained; where verified, under half of the shortfall comes from an unresolved V gene, and the cause of the rest is unknown. The sample records about 16,000 clones, less than 90% of which are singletons. 31% of the sample goes to the ten largest clones. The sequenced sample consisted of peripheral blood. The receptor set was obtained from a woman older than 75 with COVID-19, enrolled during active disease.

V and J are TRBV19 and TRBJ1-5, with a possible D match to TRBD1 (5 bases). The germline V and J ends were trimmed by 6 bases and 0 bases, with 9 bases remaining between them. The CDR3 has 14 residues. CDR1 and CDR2 from the germline V gene are LNHDA and SQIVND (reference sequence). CDR3 sequence (DNA): TGTGCCAGTAGACTCAGGGTTAGCAATCAGCCCCAGCATTTT. Translation: CASRLRVSNQPQHF.

The CDR3 here is CASSLTEYTEAFF. CDR3 sequence (DNA): TGTGCCAGCAGTTTAACTGAATACACTGAAGCTTTCTTT. The V and J genes are TRBV12-3 or TRBV12-4 and TRBJ1-1; D ambiguous. This CDR3 has 13 amino acids. Trimming left V 2 bases short and J 3 bases short, with 7 bases between.

This chain uses TRBV19 with TRBJ2-1, with 10 bases lining up with TRBD1. V gave up 3 bases and J gave up 6 bases; unmatched junction bases: 14. Germline-derived CDR1 and CDR2 are LNHDA and SQIVND (reference sequence). The CDR3 is 18 amino acids. The CDR3 is CASSIAGTGVRVSNEQFF. CDR3 bases: TGTGCCAGTAGTATCGCCGGGACAGGGGTTCGGGTCTCCAATGAGCAGTTCTTC. The complete variable domain, with remaining parts taken from reference TRBV19 and TRBJ2-1, reads DGGITQSPKYLFRKEGQNVTLSCEQNLNHDAMYWYRQDPGQGLRLIYYSQIVNDFQKGDIAEGYSVSREKKESFPLTVTSAQKNPTAFYLCASSIAGTGVRVSNEQFFGPGTRLTVL.

This sequence joins TRBV6-5 and TRBJ2-4; possibly TRBD1 for D (7 bases). The CDR3 totals 12 residues. The V and J ends lost 6 bases and 8 bases respectively, with 11 bases between them. Germline CDR1 and CDR2: MNHEY and SVGAGI. CDR3: CASSGGQYIQYF. CDR3 nucleotide sequence: TGTGCCAGCAGCGGGGGACAGTACATTCAGTACTTC.

V usage is TRBV28 and J usage is TRBJ2-3; 11 bases map to TRBD2. The V segment lost 5 bases and the J segment 4 bases; nucleotides outside the gene matches: 11. There are 17 residues in the CDR3. Germline CDR1 reads MDHEN; CDR2 reads SYDVKM. The CDR3 nucleotides are TGTGCCAGCAGTGGAACTAGCGGGAGTAGTTGGGCAGATACGCAGTATTTT. Translated: CASSGTSGSSWADTQYF.

The V gene is TRBV6-5, the J gene TRBJ2-6, with TRBD1 identical over 7 bases. The CDR3 has 15 amino acids. Per germline, CDR1 MNHEY and CDR2 SVGAGI. Germline trimming cut 8 bases from V and 0 bases from J; bases unmatched to any gene: 4. CDR3 DNA: TGTGCCAGCCGGGACAGCATCTCTGGGGCCAACGTCCTGACTTTC. Translated: CASRDSISGANVLTF.

The chain is built from TRBV2 and TRBJ1-4; 7 positions agree with TRBD1. V trimming: 4 bases; J trimming: 7 bases; junction bases outside the gene matches: 6. Germline CDR1 is SNHLY and CDR2 is FYNNEI. The CDR3 runs 14 residues. CDR3 in amino acids: CASSARQGPEKLFF. In DNA, the CDR3 is TGTGCCAGCAGTGCTCGACAGGGACCTGAAAAACTGTTTTTT.

The chain employs TRBV9 and TRBJ2-3, with a weak D call TRBD2 (6 bases). V was cut by 0 bases and J by 1 base, with 12 bases left in between. Per the germline V gene, CDR1 is SGDLS and CDR2 is YYNGEE. The CDR3 extends over 16 amino acids. The CDR3 region is CASSVVGGLGTDTQYF. For the CDR3, the DNA is TGTGCCAGCAGCGTAGTAGGAGGGCTAGGCACAGATACGCAGTATTTT.

The chain combines TRBV19 with TRBJ2-5; 12 bases are shared with TRBD1. The J segment lost 5 bases and the V segment lost 3 bases, leaving 7 bases of the junction unmatched. CDR1 is LNHDA, CDR2 SQIVND, per germline (reference sequence). The CDR3 consists of 16 residues. This CDR3 reads CASSIPGQGAEETQYF. For the CDR3, the DNA is TGTGCCAGTAGTATCCCGGGACAGGGGGCTGAGGAGACCCAGTACTTC.

J is TRBJ2-4 and V is TRBV11-2; D unresolved. The CDR3 totals 15 residues. CDR1 and CDR2 (germline): SGHAT, FQNNGV. V was clipped by 1 base and J by 2 bases, with 9 bases between them. This CDR3 is CASSLGSWSKNIQYF. CDR3 coding DNA: TGTGCCAGCAGCTTAGGCAGTTGGTCCAAAAACATTCAGTACTTC.

This clone was counted once. The chain employs TRBV5-1 and TRBJ1-2; TRBD1 matches at 10 bases. Germline V gene sequence: CDR1 SGHRS, CDR2 YFSETQ. The V and J ends lost 4 bases and 7 bases, in that order; junction bases with no gene match: 13. The CDR3 has 16 residues. This CDR3 is CASSPPWTGGNAGYTF. As DNA, the CDR3 is TGCGCCAGCAGCCCCCCCTGGACAGGGGGAAACGCTGGCTACACCTTC.

The chain carries TRBV10-2 and TRBJ2-1; 9 bases line up with TRBD2. Trimming removed 2 bases from V and 4 bases from J; junction bases left unmatched: 9. Germline V CDR1 and CDR2: WSHSY, SAAADI. This CDR3 comprises 17 residues. The CDR3 coding sequence is TGCGCCAGCAGTGAGACCGGACTAGCGCTGCCTTACAATGAGCAGTTCTTC. Translating gives CASSETGLALPYNEQFF.

V and J are TRBV27 and TRBJ1-6; the match to TRBD1 covers 9 bases. This CDR3 region has 14 residues. The junction had 4 bases not matched to a gene; V was cut back by 4 bases and J by 9 bases. Per the germline V gene, CDR1 is MNHEY and CDR2 is SMNVEV (reference sequence). The CDR3 loop reads CASSSTGGASPLHF. The CDR3 DNA reads TGTGCCAGCAGTTCCACAGGGGGCGCTTCACCCCTCCACTTT.

The gene calls are TRBV7-2 and TRBJ2-1; tentatively, D is TRBD2 (6 bases). The V end lost 3 bases, the J end lost 10 bases, and 16 bases lay between the germline ends. Looked up from germline, CDR1 is SGHTA and CDR2 is FQGNSA. This CDR3 is 14 amino acids long. CDR3 loop: CASSFTDAGGEQFF. The CDR3, as DNA: TGTGCCAGCAGCTTCACGGACGCCGGAGGGGAGCAGTTCTTC.

CDR3 coding DNA: TGTGCCAGCAACCAGGGACAGGTGGATGGCTACACCTTC. Residues: CASNQGQVDGYTF. This sequence joins TRBV2 and TRBJ1-2; 8 positions agree with TRBD1. CDR1 is SNHLY and CDR2 is FYNNEI in the germline V gene. V shed 7 bases, J shed 6 bases, and the junction held 7 bases outside the gene matches. The CDR3 consists of 13 residues. Full variable domain (missing parts from reference TRBV2 and TRBJ1-2): EPEVTQTPSHQVTQMGQEVILRCVPISNHLYFYWYRQILGQKVEFLVSFYNNEISEKSEIFDDQFSVERPDGSNFTLKIRSTKLEDSAMYFCASNQGQVDGYTFGSGTRLTVV.

The chain is built from TRBV2 and TRBJ1-2, with D maybe TRBD1 (5 bases). The germline CDR1 and CDR2 sequences are SNHLY and FYNNEI. Trimming stripped 9 bases from V and 4 bases from J, with 12 bases between. The CDR3 runs to 12 residues. CDR3: CARGDLSYGYTF. CDR3 nucleotide sequence: TGTGCCAGAGGGGATCTTAGCTATGGCTACACCTTC.

The chain joins TRBV6-5 to TRBJ1-2; 8 bases line up with TRBD1. There are 13 residues in the CDR3. With V trimmed by 6 bases and J by 4 bases, 4 bases remained unmatched. Germline assignment: CDR1 MNHEY and CDR2 SVGAGI. The DNA for the CDR3 is TGTGCCAGCAGACCCACAGGGGGCTATGGCTACACCTTC. Its translation: CASRPTGGYGYTF.

The V gene is TRBV3-1 (or the pseudogene TRBV3-2), the J gene TRBJ2-3; 11 nucleotides match TRBD2. The CDR3 consists of 16 residues. V shed 4 bases, J shed 0 bases, and the junction held 3 bases outside the gene matches. Per germline, CDR1 LGHDT and CDR2 YNNKEL (reference sequence). The CDR3 is CASSPRLAGSTDTQYF. CDR3 coding DNA: TGTGCCAGCAGCCCCCGACTAGCGGGGAGCACAGATACGCAGTATTTT.

The chain recombines TRBV2 with TRBJ1-4, with TRBD1 matching over 8 bases. V lost 6 bases and J lost 0; bases outside the gene matches: 9. Per germline, CDR1 SNHLY and CDR2 FYNNEI. The CDR3 spans 17 residues. The CDR3 DNA sequence: TGTGCCAGCAGCGAGCGACAGGGGATTGCAACTAATGAAAAACTGTTTTTT. Its protein is CASSERQGIATNEKLFF.

Here the CDR3 reads CASSLALGTGGRGSYNEQFF. CDR3 nucleotide sequence: TGTGCCAGCAGCTTGGCATTAGGGACAGGGGGCCGGGGCTCCTACAATGAGCAGTTCTTC. This chain links TRBV5-8 with TRBJ2-1; 12 bases align to TRBD1. The germline CDR1 and CDR2 sequences are SGHTS and YDEGEE. This CDR3 spans 20 amino acids. With V trimmed by 0 bases and J by 0 bases, 10 bases remained unmatched.